What follows describes a single T cell receptor beta chain. Enrolled through a virtual design, the participants were between about 18 and 100 years of age and came from about two dozen US areas. Losses at the gene ends were 6 bases for V and 2 bases for J; bases not matched to a gene: 2. This CDR3 has 13 amino acids. Per the germline V gene, CDR1 is SGHAT and CDR2 is FQNNGV. This entry comes from a study of blood T cell repertoires in COVID-19. Overall study context: Both acute and convalescent COVID-19 samples were obtained from the United States, Italy and Spain.

Assay: immunoSEQ multiplex PCR; the TCRdb copy retains only in-frame clones and omits some. This table has almost 250,000 clones, roughly 89% appearing once. Sequences were obtained from PBMCs or T cells enriched from blood (not recorded which). The source of this sequence is a woman in her twenties or thirties who had recovered from COVID-19. This sequence joins TRBV11-2 and TRBJ2-7; 9 bases agree with TRBD1. CDR3 sequence (DNA): TGTGCCAGCAGGGACAGGGGAGCCTACGAGCAGTACTTC. Residues: CASRDRGAYEQYF.